This is a list of T cell receptor beta chains from one sample in a study of T cell repertoires in cytomegalovirus infection. Each CDR3 protein gets one entry after TCRdb re-called the reads with MiXCR. The sample holds around 740,000 distinct CDR3 sequences, roughly a third seen once. Input material: PBMCs. The receptors here all came from a human donor in good health (CMV status not recorded). Some clones in this sample may be carry-over from other donors' samples. CDR3s include the opening cysteine and the closing phenylalanine or tryptophan. The D gene is left open where the match is weak. Clone size is given for some rows only: seen once, a few or many times, or a class if the clone is expanded.

clone_size	v_call	j_call	d_call	cdr3_nt	cdr3_aa
-	TRBV12-3/TRBV12-4	TRBJ1-1	-	TGTGCCACCCAGCCGGGTAGACAGTACACTGAAGCTTTCTTT	CATQPGRQYTEAFF
few	TRBV7-9	TRBJ1-5	-	TGTGCCAGCAGCCCTACGGATCAGCCCCAGCATTTT	CASSPTDQPQHF
few	TRBV6-1	TRBJ1-2	-	TGTGCCAGCAGTCCCCTAGGGACCAGGAGTAATCCCGGCTACACCTTC	CASSPLGTRSNPGYTF
many	TRBV2	TRBJ2-7	-	TGTGCCAGCACCTTGAAGTCGGGGAACGAGCAGTACTTC	CASTLKSGNEQYF
-	TRBV7-2	TRBJ2-1	TRBD2	TGTGCCAGCAGCTTAGACCGCGGGAGTCAGAATGAGCAGTTCTTC	CASSLDRGSQNEQFF
-	TRBV19	TRBJ1-1	-	TGTGCCAGTACGCTGAGGGGTAACACTGAAGCTTTCTTT	CASTLRGNTEAFF
few	TRBV6-2/TRBV6-3	TRBJ1-2	-	TGTGCGCCCGCGAGAAACTATGGCTACACCTTC	CAPARNYGYTF
-	TRBV11-3	TRBJ2-3	-	TGTGCCAGCAGCTTAGACTCAAATACGGGAAATACGCAGTATTTT	CASSLDSNTGNTQYF
few	TRBV4-1	TRBJ2-5	TRBD1	TGCGCCAGCAGCCAGGGACAGGGGGCTTTGGAGACCCAGTACTTC	CASSQGQGALETQYF
-	TRBV11-2	TRBJ2-4	-	TGTGCCAGCAGCTTAGATCTTATCGAACTAGCCAAAAACATTCAGTACTTC	CASSLDLIELAKNIQYF
-	TRBV25-1	TRBJ2-2	-	TGTGCCAGCAGTGGGCAGGGGTTGTCGAGCACCGGGGAGCTGTTTTTT	CASSGQGLSSTGELFF
-	TRBV28	TRBJ2-7	TRBD1	TGTGCCAGCAGTTTGAGGGGGCAGACCTACGAGCAGTACTTC	CASSLRGQTYEQYF
-	TRBV5-6	TRBJ1-5	-	TGTGCCAGCAGCTCATTCGGAGGGGCGTCCGGCAATCAGCCCCAGCATTTT	CASSSFGGASGNQPQHF
-	TRBV20-1	TRBJ2-3	TRBD2	TGCAGTGCTAGATCGCGGGAGGGCACAGATACGCAGTATTTT	CSARSREGTDTQYF
few	TRBV7-3	TRBJ2-2	-	TGTGCCAGCAGCCCCCCAGGAGGGGGTTCTGCCGGGGAGCTGTTTTTT	CASSPPGGGSAGELFF
-	TRBV12-3/TRBV12-4	TRBJ2-7	TRBD2	TGTGCCAGCAGTTTAGTCACTAGCGGGGGCACGAGGGAGCAGTACTTC	CASSLVTSGGTREQYF
few	TRBV19	TRBJ1-1	TRBD1	TGTGCCACGAGGGACAGGGGCGCTGGTAACACTGAAGCTTTCTTT	CATRDRGAGNTEAFF